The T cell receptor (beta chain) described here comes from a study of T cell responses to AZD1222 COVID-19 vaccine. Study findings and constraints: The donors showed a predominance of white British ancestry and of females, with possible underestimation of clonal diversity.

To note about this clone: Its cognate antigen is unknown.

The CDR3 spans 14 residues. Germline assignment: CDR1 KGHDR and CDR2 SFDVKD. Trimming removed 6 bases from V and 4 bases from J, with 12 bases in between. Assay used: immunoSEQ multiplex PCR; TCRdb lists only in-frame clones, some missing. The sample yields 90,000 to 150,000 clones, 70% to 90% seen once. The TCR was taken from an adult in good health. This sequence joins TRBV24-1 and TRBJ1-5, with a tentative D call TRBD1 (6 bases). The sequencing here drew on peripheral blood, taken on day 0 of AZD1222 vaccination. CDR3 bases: TGTGCCACCAGTATCACAGGGCGGAATCAGCCCCAGCATTTT. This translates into CATSITGRNQPQHF.